Shown below are 18 T cell receptor beta chains from a single sample sequenced in a study of PD-1 blockade in classical Hodgkin lymphoma. Autologous stem cell transplantation was followed by relapse in every patient, and brentuximab vedotin exposure varied. Here immunoSEQ multiplex PCR was the method, and the copy in TCRdb shows in-frame clones only, minus some. Of nearly 55,000 clones in the sample, over 70% were seen once. The specimen was peripheral blood mononuclear cells (PBMCs), collected at baseline. The receptors derive from a human donor with classical Hodgkin lymphoma.

The chain has TRBV7-2 and TRBJ2-7; D not resolved. The CDR3 totals 11 residues. The V end was cut by 1 base, the J end by 3 bases, with 1 base between. Germline V CDR1 and CDR2: SGHTA, FQGNSA. The CDR3 sequence is CASSLDYEQYF. For the CDR3, the DNA is TGTGCCAGCAGCTTAGACTACGAGCAGTACTTC. Drawing the rest from reference TRBV7-2 and TRBJ2-7, the complete variable domain is GAGVSQSPSNKVTEKGKDVELRCDPISGHTALYWYRQSLGQGLEFLIYFQGNSAPDKSGLPSDRFSAERTGGSVSTLTIQRTQQEDSAVYLCASSLDYEQYFGPGTRLTVT.

The chain uses TRBV2 and TRBJ1-4; D perhaps matches TRBD1 (5 bases). Per the germline V gene, CDR1 is SNHLY and CDR2 is FYNNEI. V was cut by 6 bases and J by 8 bases, with 16 bases left in between. The CDR3 sequence is 14 residues long. The CDR3 bases are TGTGCCAGCAGCCACATCGGGACTGAAGAAAAACTGTTTTTT. Translating it yields CASSHIGTEEKLFF.

The V gene is TRBV7-6, the J gene TRBJ2-7, with D perhaps assigned TRBD1 or TRBD2 (6 bases each). V was pared by 5 bases and J by 5 bases, with 16 bases between. CDR3 length: 14 residues. Germline V gene sequence: CDR1 SGHVS, CDR2 FNYEAQ. CDR3 sequence reads: CASSLPGGGDEQYF. In DNA form, the CDR3 reads TGTGCCAGCAGCCTGCCCGGGGGCGGCGACGAGCAGTACTTC. Filled out from reference TRBV7-6 and TRBJ2-7, the complete variable domain reads GAGVSQSPRYKVTKRGQDVALRCDPISGHVSLYWYRQALGQGPEFLTYFNYEAQQDKSGLPNDRFSAERPEGSISTLTIQRTEQRDSAMYRCASSLPGGGDEQYFGPGTRLTVT.

V gene TRBV10-3 combines with J gene TRBJ2-7, with D hard to call. Germline-derived CDR1 and CDR2 are ENHRY and SYGVKD. This CDR3 contains 11 residues. Trimming took 10 bases from V and 6 from J, leaving 13 bases between them. CDR3 region: CATYRGAEQYF. The CDR3 nucleotides are TGTGCCACCTACCGTGGCGCCGAGCAGTACTTC.

V is TRBV29-1 and J is TRBJ2-5; tentative D call: TRBD2 (6 bases). CDR1 is SQVTM and CDR2 is ANQGSEA in the germline V gene. V lost 6 bases, J lost 5 bases, and 28 bases lay in between. This CDR3 comprises 17 residues. CDR3 bases: TGCAGCGTCGCCCCCAGGGCGGGGCCAGGTTCTGCGGAGACCCAGTACTTC. Its translation: CSVAPRAGPGSAETQYF.

The rearrangement uses TRBV21-1 and TRBJ1-5; TRBD1, the table's D call, lacks a check against the DNA. TRBV21-1 is assigned pseudogene status. The CDR3 is made up of 16 amino acids. For the CDR3, the DNA is TGTGCCAGCGAACCGAGTGGGCAGGGTGCCAATCAGCCCCAGCATTTT. Residues: CASEPSGQGANQPQHF.

This clone appeared a single time. This chain uses TRBV25-1 with TRBJ2-1, with D maybe TRBD2 (5 bases). V was clipped by 7 bases and J by 7 bases, with 14 bases between them. Germline V gives CDR1 MGHDK, CDR2 SYGVNS. The CDR3 is made up of 13 amino acids. The CDR3 loop reads CASTSPPGNEQFF. In DNA, the CDR3 is TGTGCCAGCACCTCCCCGCCGGGGAATGAGCAGTTCTTC.

This chain uses TRBV11-2 with TRBJ1-2; D not resolved. Trimming removed 5 bases from V and 5 bases from J, with 9 bases in between. CDR1 is SGHAT and CDR2 is FQNNGV in the germline V gene. The CDR3 spans 12 residues. In DNA form, the CDR3 reads TGTGCCAGCAGCGTCGGACCTTATGGCTACACCTTC. It yields the protein CASSVGPYGYTF.

The chain links TRBV7-3 to TRBJ1-1; D possibly corresponds to TRBD1 (6 bases). Germline V CDR1 and CDR2: SGHTA, FQGTGA. There are 16 residues in the CDR3. The V end was cut by 3 bases, the J end by 2 bases, with 16 bases between. CDR3 DNA: TGTGCCAGCAGCTTCACACAGGGTTCGGGAAACACTGAAGCTTTCTTT. The encoded protein is CASSFTQGSGNTEAFF.

CDR3: CASSSRRPFQAHSNQPQHF. The CDR3 DNA reads TGTGCCAGCAGCTCAAGGCGGCCTTTCCAGGCCCATAGCAATCAGCCCCAGCATTTT. The V call is TRBV21-1, the J call TRBJ1-5. TRBV21-1 is recorded as a pseudogene. CDR3 length: 19 residues.

This clone was observed a few times. The chain carries TRBV21-1 and TRBJ2-5; the DNA was not used to check the table's D call, TRBD2. TRBV21-1 is a listed pseudogene. The CDR3 loop spans 17 amino acids. CDR3 bases: TGTGCCAGCAGCAAAGCGCGAGGAGCAGAACACCAAGAGACCCAGTACTTC. Translation gives CASSKARGAEHQETQYF.

The chain combines TRBV7-2 with TRBJ1-5, with D maybe TRBD1 (5 bases). Germline assignment: CDR1 SGHTA and CDR2 FQGNSA. The CDR3 sequence is 15 residues long. V shed 4 bases and J shed 2 bases, with 12 bases lying between them. For the CDR3, the DNA is TGTGCCAGCAGCTCCCGTGCCAGGGGCAATCAGCCCCAGCATTTT. It specifies CASSSRARGNQPQHF.

This clone was observed a few times. The CDR3 protein is CASSFPGLNTEAFF. The CDR3 DNA reads as TGCGCCAGCAGCTTTCCAGGTTTGAACACTGAAGCTTTCTTT. The rearrangement joins TRBV5-1 to TRBJ1-1; D gene uncertain. The CDR3 runs to 14 residues. Germline V CDR1 and CDR2: SGHRS, YFSETQ. V was clipped by 2 bases and J by 0 bases, with 8 bases between them.

The chain uses TRBV11-2 and TRBJ1-1; 7 nucleotides agree with TRBD1. Germline V lookup: CDR1 SGHAT, CDR2 FQNNGV. The trim removed 4 bases at V and 6 bases at J, leaving 8 bases unmatched. The CDR3 sequence is 14 residues long. CDR3 region: CASSSAGGWAEAFF. The CDR3 DNA follows: TGTGCCAGCAGCTCGGCAGGGGGTTGGGCTGAAGCTTTCTTT.

The chain employs TRBV30 and TRBJ2-7, with TRBD2 as a possible D gene (5 bases). CDR3 length equals 13 residues. V dropped 3 bases and J dropped 0 bases, with 9 bases sitting between them. Germline assignment: CDR1 GTSNPN and CDR2 SVGIG (reference sequence). The CDR3 DNA is TGTGCCTGGAGAGCGGACGTCTCCTACGAGCAGTACTTC. Its protein is CAWRADVSYEQYF.

The chain couples TRBV10-1 to TRBJ2-5; D is uncertain. The V and J ends lost 3 bases and 0 bases respectively, with 8 bases between them. The CDR3 length is 14 residues. Germline-derived CDR1 and CDR2 are WNHNN and SYGVQD (reference sequence). This chain's CDR3 is CASSDSSYQETQYF. Here the CDR3 DNA reads TGCGCCAGCAGTGATTCCTCGTACCAAGAGACCCAGTACTTC.

V and J are TRBV18 and TRBJ2-3, with TRBD2 matching over 13 bases. This CDR3 contains 15 residues. Losses at the gene ends were 2 bases for V and 4 bases for J; bases not matched to a gene: 0. Germline V gene data show CDR1 as KGHSH and CDR2 as LQKENI. The CDR3 nucleotides are TGTGCCAGCTCACCAGGACTAGCGGGAGCAGATACGCAGTATTTT. This sequence encodes CASSPGLAGADTQYF.

The V call is TRBV12-5, the J call TRBJ2-2; D possibly uses TRBD1 or TRBD2 (6 bases each). The CDR3 loop spans 14 amino acids. Deletions cut 7 bases from V and 6 bases from J, with 15 bases between. In germline, CDR1 is LGHNT, CDR2 FRNRAP. The CDR3 reads CASASGAGPGELFF. CDR3 sequence (DNA): TGTGCTAGTGCCTCGGGGGCAGGGCCCGGGGAGCTGTTTTTT.